This T cell receptor (beta chain) was sequenced during a study of T cells after posttransplantation cyclophosphamide. Data came from immunoSEQ multiplex PCR; TCRdb stores just in-frame clones and leaves some out. Of approximately 32,000 clones in the sample, roughly 90% are singletons; the top ten hold 14% to 15%. Notes on the study in general: Donor CD8+ memory clones often dominated recipient blood repertoires at later times. Skin or GI-infiltrating T cells shared few TRB sequences with blood. Recipient CMV seropositivity and CMV reactivation strongly tracked TRB clonality.

This clone was recorded once. What it recognizes is unknown. Compared with germline, one end of the junction differs, possibly owing to a read error. Distinct nucleotide sequences in the sample also encode this CDR3. The CDR3 runs 16 residues. The germline V gene has CDR1 ENHRY and CDR2 SYGVKD. The sequencing input was PBMCs. The receptor was isolated from a middle-aged woman with a blood cancer, CMV-positive, and with a related stem cell donor. This chain connects TRBV10-3 to TRBJ1-6; D might be TRBD1 (5 bases). CDR3 sequence (DNA): TGTGCCACCCACCCTCAAGGCGGGGGAGCTAATTCCCCCCTCCACTTT. The encoded protein is CATHPQGGGANSPLHF.